The TCR beta chain described here comes from a study of blood T cell repertoires in COVID-19 (dated by TCRdb to about 2020). Context from the whole study: The collaborator samples originated in the United States, Italy and Spain and spanned the acute and convalescent phases of COVID-19. The sample metadata nearly always contained a de-identified subject ID, COVID-19 status, age in years and sex. The repertoires were released in a freely available public database intended as a resource for research on the immune response to SARS-CoV-2. Samples came from the ongoing ImmuneRACE study (first 160 participants) plus 1,254 subjects from 6 global collaborators. Deeply sampled blood TCRbeta repertoires from subjects exposed to, actively infected with, or recovered from COVID-19 were included in the dataset. Where available, HLA class I and class II types were obtained from metadata supplied by the sample provider rather than from assay-based typing. The prospective study material was composed of cDNA or gDNA derived from T cells, B-cell-depleted T cells, or PBMCs.

Points the paper makes about the study in general: How much clinical and demographic metadata was included differed by source and by participant, and the metadata was provided uncurated.

In the prospective study, participants were about 18 to 89 years old, resided in about two dozen geographic areas of the United States, and were enrolled through a virtual design. Cohort assignment in the prospective study relied on participant-reported clinical history from a screening survey and a study questionnaire. Each participant in the prospective study had whole blood, serum and a nasopharyngeal or oropharyngeal swab collected by mobile phlebotomists. Prospective study participants could optionally give additional blood draws and questionnaires over a roughly two-month period. Blood samples from the prospective study were shipped frozen or at room temperature prior to DNA extraction. A remark on this clone: Which antigen it targets is not known. No much larger clone exists at a distance of one base, and base qualities are not known.

TCRbeta CDR3 regions were amplified from genomic DNA by means of the immunoSEQ Assay, a bias-controlled multiplex PCR. Processing in the source paper ran as follows. The number of nucleated cells in each sample was estimated from the amplification of reference gene primers within the assay. To quantify the absolute abundance of each unique TCRbeta CDR3 rearrangement, sequence reads were collapsed and filtered. Productive Simpson clonality was computed per sample as the square root of Simpson's diversity index over productive rearrangements. TCRdb limited this immuneACCESS table to in-frame rearrangements with V and J called. A share of clones is missing; checked studies link under half to unresolved V genes, and the rest is unexplained. The V and J calls and clone size come from that table; D and trimming were worked out from the DNA. This sample comprises 130,000 or so clones, roughly 80% of them detected only once. The top ten clonotypes cover around 2.4% of the sample.

Sequenced material: PBMCs or T cells enriched from blood (not recorded which). This sequence was found in a man aged 35-49 years with acute COVID-19.

The bases read TGTGCCAGCAGTTCCGGACAGGTGACCTACGAGCAGTACTTC. This sequence encodes CASSSGQVTYEQYF. The sequence is built from TRBV28 and TRBJ2-7, with 7 central nucleotides matching TRBD1. There are 14 amino acids in the CDR3, from cysteine to phenylalanine inclusive. Only the CDR3 DNA is retained, 42 bases long and in frame from the first base. The germline V gene gives CDR1 as MDHEN and CDR2 as SYDVKM. V is pruned by 4 bases and J by 2 bases, leaving 5 bases of the junction without a gene match.